Listed below are T cell receptor beta chains from one sample, sequenced in a study of cytomegalovirus exposure and HLA in healthy donors. Sequencing was performed with immunoSEQ multiplex PCR; in TCRdb, only in-frame clones are kept and a portion is missing. The table has approximately 77,000 clones, around 80% seen once. Sequencing was performed on PBMCs. Receptors originate from a male donor in good health and CMV-seropositive. CDR3s leave out the opening cysteine and the closing phenylalanine or tryptophan.

length,V,CDR3
12,TRBV14,ASSPLTAGNTIY
12,TRBV5-4,ASSLLREGETQY
14,TRBV5-4,ASSYGLAGALYEQY
13,TRBV5-1,ASSLGLAGVREQY
12,TRBV5-8,ASSLRGAYTEAF
13,TRBV9,ASSPHWGASYEQY
13,TRBV6-5,ASSYSMDSNQPQH
14,TRBV4-2,ASSLGLAGDTGELF
10,TRBV30,AWSAGWGPQH
13,TRBV7-9,ASSSTDRGNNEQF
13,TRBV5-1,ASSLGQSRDTEAF
14,TRBV12-5,ASGLVGGNSGNTIY
9,TRBV6-6,ASSLWETQY
13,TRBV7-2,ASSLPGQGVEKLF
14,TRBV9,ASSGAGTSGSSEQF
14,TRBV7-3,ASSLRGERGRETQY
14,TRBV19,ASSIRGDRVFAEAF
13,TRBV9,ASSVAGGSYNEQF
14,TRBV7-3,ASSPHRAQGTGELF
13,TRBV6-1,ASSRQGPNTGELF
10,TRBV29-1,SVEDRGGGYT
12,TRBV18,ASSADRTYQPQH
11,TRBV6-1,ASREGNTGELF
13,TRBV5-1,ASSPAIRRDYEQY
14,TRBV28,ASSSGPDRSGYEQY
13,TRBV19,ASGGLAGGADTQY
10,TRBV6-5,AIRGQRYEQY
11,TRBV9,ASSVSRGETQY
15,TRBV30,AWSIRRTGDPTDTQY
11,TRBV2,ASMLGDFRQAF
14,TRBV7-3,ASSLRAGGSYNEQF
14,TRBV27,ASSFLTGTSTDTQY
12,TRBV4-2,ASSQDNRNSPLH
12,TRBV2,ASSYRATNEKLF
12,TRBV28,ASSLQASNEKLF
16,TRBV29-1,SVEVRGRQGARGTEAF
13,TRBV13,ASSRKRESSYEQY
13,TRBV29-1,SVEAPRSGANVLT
11,TRBV5-6,ASSPGAEDTQY
13,TRBV7-9,ASSYYSGGTGELF
13,TRBV5-1,ASHGVGGKNNEQF
14,TRBV27,ASSDTDRGRRTEAF
13,TRBV7-2,ASSPELGGRETQY
11,TRBV6-1,ASRIQGSDTQY
14,TRBV7-9,ASSLGGGGSGNTIY
16,TRBV4-1,ASSQGRLAGSLAYEQY
13,TRBV5-1,ASSLVEGNYNEQF
12,TRBV6-1,ASFVDAAVGGYT
14,TRBV5-1,ASSLGTTSGIYEQY